These 24 T cell receptor beta chains originate from one sample sequenced in a study of T-cell memory formation after mild COVID-19. TCRdb called the 5' RACE reads again in MiXCR, with one record for every CDR3 protein. The sample lists 430,000 or so distinct CDR3 sequences, about 23% occurring once. Sequenced: PBMCs or a T cell subset sorted from them (not recorded which). The receptors come from an adult woman who had mild COVID-19 (a few samples of this study predate the infection). Cell type and time point are not known.

The chain joins TRBV27 to TRBJ2-5; TRBD1 is a possible D gene (5 bases). CDR3 size: 14 residues. Trimming took off 4 bases at V and 4 bases at J, with 13 bases between the two ends. The V gene's germline CDR1 is MNHEY and CDR2 SMNVEV (reference sequence). As DNA, the CDR3 is TGTGCCAGCAGTTCCCTTGGGGCAGGAGAGACCCAGTACTTC. Its protein is CASSSLGAGETQYF.

This rearrangement joins TRBV11-1 to TRBJ2-7; 9 nucleotides agree with TRBD2. CDR3 length: 15 residues. Germline assignment: CDR1 SGHAT and CDR2 FQDESV (reference sequence). After removal of 5 bases from V and 5 bases from J, the junction contained 10 bases not matched to a gene. CDR3 loop: CASSPLSGSINEQYF. The CDR3 coding sequence is TGTGCCAGCAGCCCCCTTAGCGGGAGCATCAACGAGCAGTACTTC.

The chain links TRBV5-1 to TRBJ2-3, with 11 bases aligning to TRBD2. With 4 bases clipped from V and 2 bases from J, the junction kept 9 bases outside the gene matches. This CDR3 is built from 17 residues. The germline CDR1 and CDR2 sequences are SGHRS and YFSETQ. The CDR3 protein is CASSHDSGLADTDTQYF. CDR3 in DNA: TGCGCCAGCAGCCACGATTCGGGACTAGCGGACACAGATACGCAGTATTTT.

This clonotype has at least ten counts. The chain uses TRBV6-2 or TRBV6-3 and TRBJ2-7, with D uncertain. Germline V CDR1 and CDR2: MNHEY, SVGEGT. The length of the CDR3 is 11 residues. The V and J ends lost 4 bases and 3 bases respectively, with 4 bases between them. The DNA of the CDR3 is TGTGCCAGCAGTTCTCTCTACGAGCAGTACTTC. It is translated as CASSSLYEQYF.

The rearrangement links TRBV5-1 to TRBJ1-2; perhaps TRBD1 as D (5 bases). V lost 0 bases, J lost 0 bases, and 9 bases lay in between. Germline V gives CDR1 SGHRS, CDR2 YFSETQ. This CDR3 is built from 15 residues. The CDR3 DNA is TGCGCCAGCAGCTTGGGGGGCAGTACTAACTATGGCTACACCTTC. This codes for CASSLGGSTNYGYTF.

This sequence joins TRBV15 and TRBJ2-7, with D perhaps TRBD1 (6 bases). The CDR3 sequence is 15 residues long. The V end lost 5 bases, the J end lost 0 bases, and 14 bases lay between the germline ends. Germline values: CDR1 LNHNV, CDR2 YYDKDF (reference sequence). The CDR3: CATSANRVSSYEQYF. Here the CDR3 DNA reads TGTGCCACCAGCGCAAACAGGGTAAGCTCCTACGAGCAGTACTTC.

The table lists this clonotype with a few counts. The chain combines TRBV15 with TRBJ2-5; no clear D gene. V was trimmed by 2 bases and J by 5 bases, leaving 15 bases between them. Germline lookup yields CDR1 LNHNV and CDR2 YYDKDF (reference sequence). The CDR3 covers 15 residues. The CDR3 loop reads CATSRFQLPVETQYF. The CDR3 DNA is TGTGCCACCAGCAGATTCCAACTACCAGTGGAGACCCAGTACTTC.

This rearrangement joins TRBV19 to TRBJ2-2; 9 nucleotides agree with TRBD2. The CDR3 is made up of 16 amino acids. V shed 6 bases, J shed 4 bases, and the junction held 9 bases outside the gene matches. Per germline, CDR1 LNHDA and CDR2 SQIVND (reference sequence). For the CDR3, the DNA is TGTGCCAGTAGGCAAGCGGGGGGCCGTAGCACCGGGGAGCTGTTTTTT. Its protein is CASRQAGGRSTGELFF.

The chain has TRBV20-1 and TRBJ1-5; 11 nucleotides line up with TRBD1. From germline, CDR1 is DFQATT and CDR2 SNEGSKA (reference sequence). Losses at the gene ends were 5 bases for V and 5 bases for J; bases not matched to a gene: 5. The length of the CDR3 is 14 residues. CDR3 loop: CSAGPGQGDQPQHF. CDR3 in DNA: TGCAGTGCTGGGCCGGGACAGGGGGATCAGCCCCAGCATTTT.

The chain carries TRBV5-6 and TRBJ2-3, with D tentatively TRBD1 (6 bases). Germline V CDR1 and CDR2: SGHDT, YYEEEE. This CDR3 has 13 amino acids. V lost 5 bases to trimming and J lost 4 bases, with 11 bases between them. CDR3 nucleotides: TGTGCCAGCAGTCCAACAGGGCCAGATACGCAGTATTTT. This gives the protein CASSPTGPDTQYF.

This clonotype appeared a few times. V and J are TRBV15 and TRBJ2-1; D is tentatively TRBD1 or TRBD2 (6 bases each). V shed 0 bases and J shed 4 bases, with 16 bases lying between them. Germline CDR1 is LNHNV and CDR2 is YYDKDF (reference sequence). The length of the CDR3 is 17 residues. The CDR3 spells CATSRDWRGSPYNEQFF. DNA for the CDR3: TGTGCCACCAGCAGAGATTGGAGGGGGTCCCCTTACAATGAGCAGTTCTTC.

CDR3 coding DNA: TGTGCCAGCAGCTTGGTGACTAGCGGGAGCTACGAGCAGTACTTC. Amino acids: CASSLVTSGSYEQYF. The rearrangement joins TRBV7-9 to TRBJ2-7; 12 nucleotides match TRBD2. CDR1 is SEHNR, CDR2 FQNEAQ, per germline (reference sequence). The CDR3 has 15 residues. Trimming at V came to 3 bases and at J to 3 bases, leaving 3 bases not matched to a gene.

This clonotype has a handful of counts. The V gene is TRBV2, the J gene TRBJ1-2; perhaps TRBD1 as D (6 bases). The germline V gene has CDR1 SNHLY and CDR2 FYNNEI. The germline V and J ends were trimmed by 6 bases and 5 bases, with 19 bases remaining between them. The CDR3 consists of 15 residues. CDR3 sequence: CASRNNPGQGYGYTF. The CDR3 nucleotides are TGTGCCAGCAGGAATAATCCGGGACAAGGATATGGCTACACCTTC.

This clonotype was counted only a few times. This sequence joins TRBV7-9 and TRBJ2-2; no clear D gene. Trimming pared 1 base from V and 5 bases from J, leaving 8 bases between. CDR3 length equals 14 residues. Germline CDR1 SEHNR, CDR2 FQNEAQ (reference sequence). The CDR3 coding sequence is TGTGCCAGCAGCTTAGTCGGCAGGACCGGGGAGCTGTTTTTT. Amino acids: CASSLVGRTGELFF.

This clonotype occurred many times. The gene calls are TRBV4-1 and TRBJ2-1; D possibly corresponds to TRBD2 (6 bases). Germline V gene data show CDR1 as MGHRA and CDR2 as YSYEKL. This CDR3 comprises 12 residues. The V and J ends lost 5 bases and 7 bases respectively, with 9 bases between them. This chain's CDR3 is CASSLLANEQFF. Here the CDR3 DNA reads TGCGCCAGCAGCTTACTAGCAAATGAGCAGTTCTTC.

The CDR3 is CASSSQGLAGRSSYNEQFF. In nucleotides, the CDR3 is TGTGCCAGCAGCTCGCAGGGACTAGCGGGAAGATCATCCTACAATGAGCAGTTCTTC. The V call is TRBV21-1, the J call TRBJ2-1; TRBD2, the D gene given by the table, was not confirmed from the DNA. TRBV21-1 is described as a pseudogene. The CDR3 has 19 residues.

The chain couples TRBV15 to TRBJ2-3; D unresolved. Germline CDR1 reads LNHNV; CDR2 reads YYDKDF (reference sequence). The CDR3 is 15 residues long. V was pared by 0 bases and J by 0 bases, with 7 bases between. CDR3 DNA sequence: TGTGCCACCAGCAGAGATCCGACAAGCACAGATACGCAGTATTTT. This gives the protein CATSRDPTSTDTQYF.

This clonotype has only a few counts. The chain joins TRBV25-1 to TRBJ2-7; D unclear. V dropped 6 bases and J dropped 0 bases, with 12 bases sitting between them. The CDR3 consists of 14 residues. The germline V gene has CDR1 MGHDK and CDR2 SYGVNS. Here the CDR3 reads CASSFGRNSYEQYF. The CDR3 coding sequence is TGTGCCAGCAGCTTCGGACGGAACTCCTACGAGCAGTACTTC.

The chain links TRBV10-3 to TRBJ2-7, with 9 positions matching TRBD2. The J segment lost 3 bases and the V segment lost 2 bases, leaving 2 bases of the junction unmatched. The germline gives CDR1 ENHRY, CDR2 SYGVKD. The CDR3 sequence is 14 residues long. CDR3 protein: CAISEVSGSYEQYF. As DNA, the CDR3 is TGTGCCATCAGTGAGGTTAGCGGGAGCTACGAGCAGTACTTC.

The gene calls are TRBV11-2 and TRBJ2-5; 7 bases agree with TRBD1. V was pared by 6 bases and J by 4 bases, with 2 bases of the junction left unmatched. Germline V gene sequence: CDR1 SGHAT, CDR2 FQNNGV. The CDR3 spans 12 residues. The CDR3: CASRRTGETQYF. The CDR3 DNA is TGTGCCAGCAGAAGGACAGGAGAGACCCAGTACTTC.

The gene calls are TRBV30 and TRBJ1-5; D gene uncertain. Trimming removed 6 bases from V and 3 bases from J, with 12 bases in between. The CDR3 is made up of 13 amino acids. The germline V gene encodes CDR1 GTSNPN and CDR2 SVGIG (reference sequence). The CDR3 coding sequence is TGTGCCTGCACACACGGTTCCAATCAGCCCCAGCATTTT. Translation gives CACTHGSNQPQHF.

The chain combines TRBV7-8 with TRBJ2-1; no firm D call. Trimming cost V 4 bases and J 6 bases, with 13 bases left between them. Germline CDR1 is SGHVS and CDR2 is FQNEAQ. The CDR3 runs to 14 residues. CDR3 DNA sequence: TGTGCCAGCAGCTCACGACTGATTCGCAATGAGCAGTTCTTC. The encoded protein is CASSSRLIRNEQFF.

V is TRBV10-3 and J is TRBJ2-3, with 14 bases matching TRBD2. V lost 4 bases to trimming and J lost 4 bases; unmatched junction nucleotides: 4. The CDR3 runs 16 residues. Germline CDR1 ENHRY, CDR2 SYGVKD. CDR3 region: CAISGGLAGGPDTQYF. In nucleotides, the CDR3 is TGTGCCATCAGTGGAGGACTAGCGGGGGGACCAGATACGCAGTATTTT.

This clonotype showed up just a few times. The chain is built from TRBV11-3 and TRBJ2-7; TRBD1 matches 8 bases. The CDR3 totals 16 residues. CDR1 SGHNT and CDR2 YENEEA come from the germline V gene. After removal of 5 bases from V and 5 bases from J, the junction contained 14 bases not matched to a gene. CDR3 sequence reads: CASSRRSQGARDEQYF. Here the CDR3 DNA reads TGTGCCAGCAGCCGTAGAAGTCAGGGGGCGCGGGACGAGCAGTACTTC.